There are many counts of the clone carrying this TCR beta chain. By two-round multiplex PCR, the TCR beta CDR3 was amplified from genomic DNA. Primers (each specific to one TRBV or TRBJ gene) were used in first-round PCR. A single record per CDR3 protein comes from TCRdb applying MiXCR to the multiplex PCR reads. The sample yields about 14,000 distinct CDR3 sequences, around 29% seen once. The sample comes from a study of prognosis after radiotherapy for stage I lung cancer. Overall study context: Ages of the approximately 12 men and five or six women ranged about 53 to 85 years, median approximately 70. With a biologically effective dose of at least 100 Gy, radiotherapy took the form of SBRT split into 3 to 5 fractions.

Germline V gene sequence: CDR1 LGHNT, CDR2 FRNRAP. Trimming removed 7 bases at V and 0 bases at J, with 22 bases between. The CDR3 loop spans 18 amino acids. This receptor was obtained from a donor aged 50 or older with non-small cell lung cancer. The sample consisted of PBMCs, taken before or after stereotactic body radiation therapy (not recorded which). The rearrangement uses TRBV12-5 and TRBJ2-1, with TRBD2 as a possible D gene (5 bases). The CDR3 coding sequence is TGTGCTAGTGCCCGGATGGCTTTTGCGGGCAGCTCCTACAATGAGCAGTTCTTC. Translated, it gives CASARMAFAGSSYNEQFF.